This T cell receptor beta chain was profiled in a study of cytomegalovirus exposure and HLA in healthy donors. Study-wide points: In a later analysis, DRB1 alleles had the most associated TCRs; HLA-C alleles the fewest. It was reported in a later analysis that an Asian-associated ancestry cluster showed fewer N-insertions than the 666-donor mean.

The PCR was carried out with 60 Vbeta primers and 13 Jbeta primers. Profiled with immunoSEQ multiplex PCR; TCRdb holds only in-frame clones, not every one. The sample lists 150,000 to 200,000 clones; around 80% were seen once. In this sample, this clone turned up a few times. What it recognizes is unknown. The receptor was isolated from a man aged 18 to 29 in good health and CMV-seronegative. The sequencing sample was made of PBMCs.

CDR3: CSAGQSSYNEQFF. The CDR3 DNA follows: TGCAGCGCCGGACAGAGCTCCTACAATGAGCAGTTCTTC. This rearrangement joins TRBV29-1 to TRBJ2-1; maybe TRBD1 (6 bases). V lost 7 bases, J lost 0 bases, and 10 bases lay in between. CDR1 SQVTM and CDR2 ANQGSEA come from the germline V gene. CDR3 length: 13 residues.